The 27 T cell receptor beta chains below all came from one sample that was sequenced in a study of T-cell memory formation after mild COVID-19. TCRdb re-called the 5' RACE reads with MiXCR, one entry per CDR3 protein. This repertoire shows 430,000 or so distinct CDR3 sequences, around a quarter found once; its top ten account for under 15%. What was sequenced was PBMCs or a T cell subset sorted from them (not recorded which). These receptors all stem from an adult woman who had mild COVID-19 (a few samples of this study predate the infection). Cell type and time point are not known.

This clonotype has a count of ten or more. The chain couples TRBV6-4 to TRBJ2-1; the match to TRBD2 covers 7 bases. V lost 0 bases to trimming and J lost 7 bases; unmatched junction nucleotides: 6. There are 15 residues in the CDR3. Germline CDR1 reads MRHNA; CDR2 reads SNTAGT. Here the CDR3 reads CASSDSRRGGNEQFF. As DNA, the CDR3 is TGTGCCAGCAGTGACTCTAGGAGGGGAGGGAATGAGCAGTTCTTC.

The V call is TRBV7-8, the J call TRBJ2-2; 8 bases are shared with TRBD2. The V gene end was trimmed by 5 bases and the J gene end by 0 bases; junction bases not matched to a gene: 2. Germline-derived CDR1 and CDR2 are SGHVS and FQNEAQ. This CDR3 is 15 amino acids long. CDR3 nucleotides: TGTGCCAGCAGCGCGACTAGCGCGAACACCGGGGAGCTGTTTTTT. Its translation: CASSATSANTGELFF.

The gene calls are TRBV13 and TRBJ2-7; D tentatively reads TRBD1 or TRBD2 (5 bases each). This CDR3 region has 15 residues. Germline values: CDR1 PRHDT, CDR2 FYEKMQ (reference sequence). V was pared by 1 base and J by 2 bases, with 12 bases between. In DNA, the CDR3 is TGTGCCAGCAGCTTAGTCGGGGACCACACCTACGAGCAGTACTTC. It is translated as CASSLVGDHTYEQYF.

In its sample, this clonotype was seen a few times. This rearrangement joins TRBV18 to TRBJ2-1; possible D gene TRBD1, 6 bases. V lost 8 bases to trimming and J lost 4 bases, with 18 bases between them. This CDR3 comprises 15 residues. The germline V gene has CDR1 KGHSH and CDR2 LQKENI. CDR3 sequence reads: CASLDRPRDYNEQFF. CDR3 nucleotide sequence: TGTGCCAGCCTAGACAGGCCCCGGGATTACAATGAGCAGTTCTTC.

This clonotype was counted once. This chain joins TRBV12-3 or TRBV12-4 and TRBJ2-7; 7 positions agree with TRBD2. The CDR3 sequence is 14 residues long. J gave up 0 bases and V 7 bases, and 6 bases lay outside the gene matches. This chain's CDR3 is CASNQRDGSYEQYF. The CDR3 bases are TGTGCCAGCAATCAGCGGGACGGCTCCTACGAGCAGTACTTC.

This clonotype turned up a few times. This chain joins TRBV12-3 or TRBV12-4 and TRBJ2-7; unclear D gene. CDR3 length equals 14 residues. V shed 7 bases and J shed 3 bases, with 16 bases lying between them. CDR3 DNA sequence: TGTGCCAGCACAGGTAGGGTCGGTGACTACGAGCAGTACTTC. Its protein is CASTGRVGDYEQYF.

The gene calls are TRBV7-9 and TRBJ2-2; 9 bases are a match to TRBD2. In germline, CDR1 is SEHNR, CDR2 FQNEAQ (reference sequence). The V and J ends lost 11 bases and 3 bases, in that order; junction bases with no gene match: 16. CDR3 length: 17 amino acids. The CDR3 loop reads CALTQAGGAAYTGELFF. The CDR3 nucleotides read TGTGCCTTAACCCAAGCGGGAGGTGCGGCATACACCGGGGAGCTGTTTTTT.

CDR3 nucleotides: TGCAGTGCTAGGCTGGCCTCCTACGAGCAGTACTTC. It codes for CSARLASYEQYF. V gene TRBV20-1 combines with J gene TRBJ2-7; D not certain. The CDR3 consists of 12 residues. The V end lost 3 bases, the J end lost 0 bases, and 6 bases lay between the germline ends. Germline V gene data show CDR1 as DFQATT and CDR2 as SNEGSKA (reference sequence).

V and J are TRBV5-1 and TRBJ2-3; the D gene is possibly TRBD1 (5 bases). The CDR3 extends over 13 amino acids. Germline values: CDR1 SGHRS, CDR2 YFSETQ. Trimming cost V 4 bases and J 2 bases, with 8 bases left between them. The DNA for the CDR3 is TGCGCCAGCAGCGGACATTTCACAGATACGCAGTATTTT. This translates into CASSGHFTDTQYF.

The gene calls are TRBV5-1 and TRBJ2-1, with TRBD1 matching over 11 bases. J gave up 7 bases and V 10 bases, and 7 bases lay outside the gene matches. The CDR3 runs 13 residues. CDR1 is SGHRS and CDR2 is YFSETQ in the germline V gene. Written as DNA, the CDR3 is TGCGCCGCACGGGACAGGGGGGAAAATGAGCAGTTCTTC. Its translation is CAARDRGENEQFF. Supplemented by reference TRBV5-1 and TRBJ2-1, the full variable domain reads KAGVTQTPRYLIKTRGQQVTLSCSPISGHRSVSWYQQTPGQGLQFLFEYFSETQRNKGNFPGRFSGRQFSNSRSEMNVSTLELGDSALYLCAARDRGENEQFFGPGTRLTVL.

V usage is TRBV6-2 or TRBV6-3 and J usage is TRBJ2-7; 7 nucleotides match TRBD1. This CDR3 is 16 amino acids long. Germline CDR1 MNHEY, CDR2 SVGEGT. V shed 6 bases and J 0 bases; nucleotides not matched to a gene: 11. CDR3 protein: CASSYIGGGDSYEQYF. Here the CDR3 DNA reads TGTGCCAGCAGCTACATAGGGGGCGGCGACTCCTACGAGCAGTACTTC.

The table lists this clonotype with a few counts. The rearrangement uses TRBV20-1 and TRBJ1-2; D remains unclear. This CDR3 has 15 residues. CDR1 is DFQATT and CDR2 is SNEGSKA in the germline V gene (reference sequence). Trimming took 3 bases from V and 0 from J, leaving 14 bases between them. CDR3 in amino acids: CSASGSPPANYGYTF. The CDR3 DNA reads TGCAGTGCTAGCGGGTCACCCCCAGCTAACTATGGCTACACCTTC.

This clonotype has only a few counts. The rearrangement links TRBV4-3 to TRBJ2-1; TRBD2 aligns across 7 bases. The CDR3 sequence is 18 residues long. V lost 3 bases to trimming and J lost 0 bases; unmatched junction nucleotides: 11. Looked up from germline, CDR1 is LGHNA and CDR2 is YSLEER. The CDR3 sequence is CASSQRLLREASYNEQFF. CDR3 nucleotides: TGCGCCAGCAGCCAGAGATTGCTTCGGGAGGCCTCCTACAATGAGCAGTTCTTC.

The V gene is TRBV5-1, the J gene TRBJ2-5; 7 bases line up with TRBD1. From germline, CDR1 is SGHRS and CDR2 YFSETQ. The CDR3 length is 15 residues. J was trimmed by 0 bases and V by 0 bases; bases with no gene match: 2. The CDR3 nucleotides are TGCGCCAGCAGCTTGGGGGGGACAGACCAAGAGACCCAGTACTTC. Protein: CASSLGGTDQETQYF. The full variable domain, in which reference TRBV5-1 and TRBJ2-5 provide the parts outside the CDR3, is KAGVTQTPRYLIKTRGQQVTLSCSPISGHRSVSWYQQTPGQGLQFLFEYFSETQRNKGNFPGRFSGRQFSNSRSEMNVSTLELGDSALYLCASSLGGTDQETQYFGPGTRLLVL.

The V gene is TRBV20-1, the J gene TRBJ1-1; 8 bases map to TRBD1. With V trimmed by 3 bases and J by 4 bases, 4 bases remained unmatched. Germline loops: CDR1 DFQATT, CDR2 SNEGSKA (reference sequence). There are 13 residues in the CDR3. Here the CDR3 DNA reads TGCAGTGCTAGGGACGGACAGGGCACTGAAGCTTTCTTT. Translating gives CSARDGQGTEAFF.

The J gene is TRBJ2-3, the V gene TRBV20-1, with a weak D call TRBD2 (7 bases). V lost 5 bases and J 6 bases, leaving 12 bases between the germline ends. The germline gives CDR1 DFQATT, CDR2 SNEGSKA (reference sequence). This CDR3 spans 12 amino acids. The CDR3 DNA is TGCAGTGCTTCGGGGGGCCCCGATACGCAGTATTTT. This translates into CSASGGPDTQYF.

The CDR3 loop reads CSAGPQETQYF. CDR3 bases: TGCAGCGCAGGGCCTCAGGAGACCCAGTACTTC. The J gene is TRBJ2-5, the V gene TRBV29-1, with D possibly matching TRBD1 (5 bases). CDR1 is SQVTM, CDR2 ANQGSEA, per germline. This CDR3 has 11 amino acids. The V end lost 7 bases, the J end lost 5 bases, and 11 bases lay between the germline ends.

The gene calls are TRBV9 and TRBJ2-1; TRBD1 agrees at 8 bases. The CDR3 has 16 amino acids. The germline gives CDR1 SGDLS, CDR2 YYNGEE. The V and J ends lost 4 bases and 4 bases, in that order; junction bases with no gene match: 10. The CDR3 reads CASSPSGQGRYNEQFF. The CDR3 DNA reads TGTGCCAGCAGCCCCAGCGGACAGGGAAGATACAATGAGCAGTTCTTC.

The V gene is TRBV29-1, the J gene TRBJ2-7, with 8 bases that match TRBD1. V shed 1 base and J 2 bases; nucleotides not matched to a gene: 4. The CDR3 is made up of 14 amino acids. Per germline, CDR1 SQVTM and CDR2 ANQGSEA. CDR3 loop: CSVEVPGGPYEQYF. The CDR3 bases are TGCAGCGTTGAAGTTCCAGGGGGCCCCTACGAGCAGTACTTC.

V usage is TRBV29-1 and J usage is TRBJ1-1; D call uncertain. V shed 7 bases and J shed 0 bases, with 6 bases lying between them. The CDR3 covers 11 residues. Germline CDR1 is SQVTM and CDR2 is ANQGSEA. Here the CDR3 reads CSGAVNTEAFF. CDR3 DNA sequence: TGCAGCGGTGCGGTGAACACTGAAGCTTTCTTT.

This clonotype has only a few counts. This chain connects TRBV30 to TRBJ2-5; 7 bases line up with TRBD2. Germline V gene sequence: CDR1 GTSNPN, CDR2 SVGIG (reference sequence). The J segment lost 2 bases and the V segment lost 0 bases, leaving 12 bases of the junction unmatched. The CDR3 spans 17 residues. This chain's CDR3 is CAWSVRASGTLQETQYF. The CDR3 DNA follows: TGTGCCTGGAGTGTCCGGGCTAGCGGCACACTTCAAGAGACCCAGTACTTC.

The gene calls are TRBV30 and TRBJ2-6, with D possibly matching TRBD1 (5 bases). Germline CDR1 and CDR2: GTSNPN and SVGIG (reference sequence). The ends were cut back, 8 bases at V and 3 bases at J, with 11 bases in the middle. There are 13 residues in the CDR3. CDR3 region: CAGQGYGANVLTF. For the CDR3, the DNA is TGTGCCGGGCAGGGATATGGGGCCAACGTCCTGACTTTC.

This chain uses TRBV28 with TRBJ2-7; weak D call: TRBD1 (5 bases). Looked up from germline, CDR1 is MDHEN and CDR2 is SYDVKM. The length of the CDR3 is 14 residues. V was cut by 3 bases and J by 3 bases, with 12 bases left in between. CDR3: CASSLGQSYYEQYF. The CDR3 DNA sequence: TGTGCCAGCAGTTTGGGGCAATCCTACTACGAGCAGTACTTC.

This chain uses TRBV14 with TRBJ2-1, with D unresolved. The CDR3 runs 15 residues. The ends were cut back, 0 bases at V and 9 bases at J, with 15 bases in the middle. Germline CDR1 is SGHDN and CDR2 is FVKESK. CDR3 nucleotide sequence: TGTGCCAGCAGCCAAGATCCGGGCACATTGGGTGAGCAGTTCTTC. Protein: CASSQDPGTLGEQFF.

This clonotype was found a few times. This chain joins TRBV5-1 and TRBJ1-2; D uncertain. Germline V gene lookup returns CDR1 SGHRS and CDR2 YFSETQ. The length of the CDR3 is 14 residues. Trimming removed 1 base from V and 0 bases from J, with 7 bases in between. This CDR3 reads CASSLLSSNYGYTF. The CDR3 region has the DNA TGCGCCAGCAGCTTGTTATCCTCTAACTATGGCTACACCTTC.

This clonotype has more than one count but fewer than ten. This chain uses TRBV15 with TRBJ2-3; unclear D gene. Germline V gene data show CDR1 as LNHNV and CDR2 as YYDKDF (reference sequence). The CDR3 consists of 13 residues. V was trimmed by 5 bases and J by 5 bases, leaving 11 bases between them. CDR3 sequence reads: CATSASRIDTQYF. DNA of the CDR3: TGTGCCACCAGCGCGTCTCGGATAGATACGCAGTATTTT.

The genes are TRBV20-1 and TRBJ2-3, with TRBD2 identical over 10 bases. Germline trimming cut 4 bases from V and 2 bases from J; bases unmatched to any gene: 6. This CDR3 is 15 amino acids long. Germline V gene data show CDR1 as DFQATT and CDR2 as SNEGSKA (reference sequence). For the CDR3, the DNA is TGCAGTGCTACTAGCGGGGGATATGACACAGATACGCAGTATTTT. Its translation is CSATSGGYDTDTQYF.